A selection of T cell receptor beta chains follows, all from one sample in a study of OX40 agonist ivuxolimab in advanced cancers. Only in-frame clones appear in the TCRdb table, and some are missing; sequencing was by immunoSEQ multiplex PCR. The sample has under 110,000 clones, over 75% seen once. The sequenced sample was CD4+ or CD8+ T cells sorted from blood, obtained in a trial of the OX40 agonist ivuxolimab. These receptor sequences come from an adult with an advanced solid tumor such as melanoma, head and neck, liver or kidney cancer. Each CDR3 is given with its conserved first and last residue. A D gene is named only where the DNA matches it firmly.

CASSLPSGANVLTF,TGTGCCAGCAGCTTGCCCTCTGGGGCCAACGTCCTGACTTTC,-,TRBJ2-6,TRBV7-3
CASSGDPNTEAFF,TGTGCCAGCAGCGGAGATCCGAACACTGAAGCTTTCTTT,-,TRBJ1-1,TRBV9
CASSQDYGTGEPNEKLFF,TGCGCCAGCAGCCAAGATTACGGGACAGGGGAGCCTAATGAAAAACTGTTTTTT,TRBD1,TRBJ1-4,TRBV4-3
CASSWEGGPTDTQYF,TGTGCCAGCAGCTGGGAGGGGGGGCCAACAGATACGCAGTATTTT,-,TRBJ2-3,TRBV5-4
CASSPAGGGVQETQYF,TGCGCCAGCAGCCCTGCCGGCGGGGGCGTACAAGAGACCCAGTACTTC,-,TRBJ2-5,TRBV5-1
CASSVGGSLSTSAYF,TGTGCCAGCAGCGTAGGGGGTAGCCTATCAACATCGGCGTATTTT,-,TRBJ2-3,TRBV9
CASSQLTGGDTQYF,TGCGCCAGCAGCCAGCTAACAGGGGGAGATACGCAGTATTTT,TRBD1,TRBJ2-3,TRBV4-1
CASSIRLAGKTDTQYF,TGTGCCAGCAGCATTAGACTAGCGGGGAAAACGGATACGCAGTATTTT,TRBD2,TRBJ2-3,TRBV5-4
CAWHASTDTQYF,TGTGCCTGGCATGCCAGCACAGATACGCAGTATTTT,-,TRBJ2-3,TRBV30
CAIQANYGYTF,TGTGCCATTCAAGCGAACTATGGCTACACCTTC,-,TRBJ1-2,TRBV6-6
CATRGRGSYNEQFF,TGTGCCACCCGGGGAAGGGGGTCCTACAATGAGCAGTTCTTC,-,TRBJ2-1,TRBV15
CASSLEGSSYEQYF,TGTGCCAGCAGCTTAGAGGGCAGCTCCTACGAGCAGTACTTC,-,TRBJ2-7,TRBV7-2
CASNSLAKNIQYF,TGTGCCAGTAACAGCCTAGCCAAAAACATTCAGTACTTC,-,TRBJ2-4,TRBV2
CASSGSAAGGTDTQYF,TGTGCCAGCAGTGGGTCGGCAGCGGGGGGGACAGATACGCAGTATTTT,TRBD2,TRBJ2-3,TRBV2
CASSVGGGREKLFF,TGTGCCAGCAGCGTAGGAGGGGGTCGTGAAAAACTGTTTTTT,-,TRBJ1-4,TRBV9
CASSLGLAGAQETQYF,TGTGCCAGCAGCTTAGGACTAGCGGGGGCCCAAGAGACCCAGTACTTC,TRBD2,TRBJ2-5,TRBV7-2